Included here is one T cell receptor (beta chain) sequence, with context. Its antigen is unknown. The sample is drawn from a study of cytomegalovirus exposure and HLA in healthy donors. General study points: In a later analysis, TCR association rates varied by HLA locus: DRB1 most, HLA-C fewest. Several of the most significant clusters appeared, in a later analysis, to be linked to common viral pathogens.

Trimming took off 6 bases at V and 1 base at J, with 9 bases between the two ends. Per germline, CDR1 LGHNT and CDR2 FRNRAP. The CDR3 length is 13 residues. A multiplex PCR was run with 60 Vbeta primers and 13 Jbeta primers. Assay used: immunoSEQ multiplex PCR; TCRdb lists only in-frame clones, some missing. The top ten clones hold more than 2% of a sample with roughly 110,000 clones, roughly 80% of them seen once. J is TRBJ1-2 and V is TRBV12-5, with D unclear. Sequenced material: PBMCs. This TCR came from a man in his thirties or forties in good health and CMV-seronegative. Written as DNA, the CDR3 is TGTGCTAGTGGACTAGGAGATAACTATGGCTACACCTTC. Amino acids: CASGLGDNYGYTF.